Each of the 27 T cell receptor beta chains below was sequenced from the same sample in a study of cytomegalovirus exposure and HLA in healthy donors. Both 60 Vbeta primers and 13 Jbeta primers went into the PCR. Assay: immunoSEQ multiplex PCR; the TCRdb copy retains only in-frame clones and omits some. Here the sample spans under 150,000 clones, about 61% being singletons. Sequenced input: PBMCs. The receptors derive from a woman between 40 and 55 years old in good health and CMV-seronegative.

The J gene is TRBJ2-5, the V gene TRBV9, with D possibly being TRBD1 (6 bases). V lost 4 bases and J lost 3, with 13 bases in between. CDR3 length: 14 residues. The germline CDR1 and CDR2 sequences are SGDLS and YYNGEE. CDR3 in DNA: TGTGCCAGCAGCCCACGGACAGACGAAGAGACCCAGTACTTC. This encodes CASSPRTDEETQYF.

The CDR3, as DNA: TGTGCCAGCAGTTACTCGAACAGGGTGAACACTGAAGCTTTCTTT. Its protein is CASSYSNRVNTEAFF. V is TRBV6-5 and J is TRBJ1-1; possibly TRBD1 for D (6 bases). Germline CDR1 MNHEY, CDR2 SVGAGI. V lost 0 bases and J 0 bases, leaving 8 bases between the germline ends. The CDR3 runs 15 residues.

This clone was counted only a few times. This rearrangement joins TRBV18 to TRBJ2-5; D might be TRBD1 (8 bases). V was cut by 0 bases and J by 10 bases, with 18 bases left in between. The germline V gene encodes CDR1 KGHSH and CDR2 LQKENI. The CDR3 sequence is 15 residues long. CDR3 nucleotides: TGTGCCAGCTCACCACCGCACAGGGGGGGTGTGGACCAGTACTTC. Translating gives CASSPPHRGGVDQYF.

This clone was counted a few times. V gene TRBV6-5 combines with J gene TRBJ1-6; D is unresolved. Per germline, CDR1 MNHEY and CDR2 SVGAGI. V was trimmed by 4 bases and J by 7 bases, leaving 14 bases between them. The length of the CDR3 is 15 residues. CDR3 loop: CASSLTGRGNSPLHF. The DNA of the CDR3 is TGTGCCAGCAGTTTGACGGGAAGAGGCAATTCACCCCTCCACTTT.

The gene calls are TRBV6-6 and TRBJ1-1; D not certain. Germline CDR1 is MNHNY and CDR2 is SVGAGI (reference sequence). Trimming took 7 bases from V and 3 from J, leaving 15 bases between them. The CDR3 has 14 amino acids. The chain's CDR3 is CASIPHPGDTEAFF. The CDR3 DNA follows: TGTGCCAGCATCCCCCATCCCGGGGACACTGAAGCTTTCTTT.

The J gene is TRBJ1-1, the V gene TRBV11-2; a weak D match, TRBD1 (6 bases). The germline V and J ends were trimmed by 4 bases and 10 bases, with 13 bases remaining between them. CDR3 length: 12 residues. Germline-derived CDR1 and CDR2 are SGHAT and FQNNGV. The CDR3 sequence is CASSSEGGTAFF. As DNA, the CDR3 is TGTGCCAGCAGCTCCGAAGGGGGAACAGCTTTCTTT.

The rearrangement links TRBV15 to TRBJ1-4; 9 nucleotides align to TRBD1. V trimming: 4 bases; J trimming: 7 bases; junction bases outside the gene matches: 10. The CDR3 runs to 16 residues. Germline values: CDR1 LNHNV, CDR2 YYDKDF (reference sequence). The CDR3 DNA follows: TGTGCCACCAGCACGGACTACAGGGGGCGCCGTGAAAAACTGTTTTTT. Its protein is CATSTDYRGRREKLFF.

The chain uses TRBV19 and TRBJ1-2; TRBD1 agrees at 9 bases. V was pared by 5 bases and J by 5 bases, with 6 bases of the junction left unmatched. This CDR3 contains 14 residues. Germline CDR1 is LNHDA and CDR2 is SQIVND (reference sequence). CDR3 DNA: TGTGCCAGTAGTCCTTGGACAGGGGAATATGGCTACACCTTC. This translates into CASSPWTGEYGYTF.

V is TRBV30 and J is TRBJ1-2, with D possibly TRBD1 on 5 matching bases. V lost 2 bases and J lost 0, with 10 bases in between. CDR3 length equals 14 residues. Per germline, CDR1 GTSNPN and CDR2 SVGIG (reference sequence). This CDR3 reads CAWSLTVTNYGYTF. The DNA of the CDR3 is TGTGCCTGGAGTTTGACAGTTACTAACTATGGCTACACCTTC.

The V call is TRBV5-6, the J call TRBJ1-1, with D possibly TRBD1 on 5 matching bases. The germline CDR1 and CDR2 sequences are SGHDT and YYEEEE. Trimming shortened V by 1 base and J by 4 bases, and 14 bases separated the two germline ends. This CDR3 comprises 15 residues. CDR3 amino acids: CASSLRTRRGTEAFF. CDR3 DNA sequence: TGTGCCAGCAGCTTGCGTACTCGGAGGGGCACTGAAGCTTTCTTT.

V and J are TRBV5-1 and TRBJ2-7, with 8 bases lining up with TRBD2. CDR1 is SGHRS, CDR2 YFSETQ, per germline. V lost 4 bases, J lost 5 bases, and 8 bases stayed unmatched. The CDR3 extends over 14 amino acids. The CDR3, as DNA: TGCGCCAGCAGCCGTGCGGGGGGCAAAGACGAGCAGTACTTC. It translates to CASSRAGGKDEQYF.

The V and J genes are TRBV7-3 and TRBJ2-2; D is possibly TRBD1 (6 bases). V lost 5 bases and J lost 1, with 14 bases in between. This CDR3 spans 16 amino acids. In germline, CDR1 is SGHTA, CDR2 FQGTGA. As DNA, the CDR3 is TGTGCCAGCAGCCTACAGGGCCCCCGGAACACCGGGGAGCTGTTTTTT. As protein: CASSLQGPRNTGELFF. The complete variable domain, with remaining parts taken from reference TRBV7-3 and TRBJ2-2, reads GAGVSQTPSNKVTEKGKYVELRCDPISGHTALYWYRQSLGQGPEFLIYFQGTGAADDSGLPNDRFFAVRPEGSVSTLKIQRTERGDSAVYLCASSLQGPRNTGELFFGEGSRLTVL.

This sequence joins TRBV7-9 and TRBJ1-1; a weak D match, TRBD1 (6 bases). V lost 11 bases to trimming and J lost 11 bases, with 18 bases between them. CDR1 SEHNR and CDR2 FQNEAQ come from the germline V gene (reference sequence). This CDR3 spans 11 amino acids. In nucleotides, the CDR3 is TGTGCCGATTCGGACAGCCCGAGGGCTTTCTTT. Translated, it gives CADSDSPRAFF.

The V call is TRBV7-2, the J call TRBJ2-5; D is perhaps TRBD2 (5 bases). Germline V gene sequence: CDR1 SGHTA, CDR2 FQGNSA. The V gene lost 2 bases and the J gene lost 4 bases, with 14 bases spanning the gap. CDR3 size: 15 residues. This CDR3 is CASSLFSRSGETQYF. The CDR3 region has the DNA TGTGCCAGCAGCTTATTCTCAAGGAGCGGAGAGACCCAGTACTTC.

V usage is TRBV27 and J usage is TRBJ1-3; D perhaps matches TRBD1 (5 bases). Germline assignment: CDR1 MNHEY and CDR2 SMNVEV (reference sequence). This CDR3 is 17 amino acids long. The V and J ends lost 2 bases and 0 bases respectively, with 14 bases between them. CDR3: CASSLPDSTRSGNTIYF. For the CDR3, the DNA is TGTGCCAGCAGTTTACCCGACAGTACCCGCTCTGGAAACACCATATATTTT.

This chain uses TRBV14 with TRBJ1-3; 7 bases are shared with TRBD1. After removal of 6 bases from V and 2 bases from J, the junction contained 7 bases not matched to a gene. The CDR3 is made up of 15 amino acids. Per the germline V gene, CDR1 is SGHDN and CDR2 is FVKESK. The CDR3 bases are TGTGCCAGCAGTCCTTGGAGGGGGCCTGGAAACACCATATATTTT. Encoded protein: CASSPWRGPGNTIYF.

V and J are TRBV7-2 and TRBJ1-4; D is ambiguous. The germline V and J ends were trimmed by 1 base and 8 bases, with 5 bases remaining between them. The CDR3 spans 12 residues. The germline CDR1 and CDR2 sequences are SGHTA and FQGNSA. The CDR3 protein is CASSLGSEKLFF. The CDR3 DNA reads as TGTGCCAGCAGCTTAGGGAGCGAAAAACTGTTTTTT.

This clone appeared once. For the CDR3, the DNA is TGTGCCAGCAGTTTACGGGGGGGGCCGGCAGATACGCAGTATTTT. It encodes CASSLRGGPADTQYF. The J gene is TRBJ2-3, the V gene TRBV27, with TRBD2 identical over 8 bases. V was pared by 2 bases and J by 4 bases, with 5 bases of the junction left unmatched. The CDR3 is 15 residues long. Germline V gene sequence: CDR1 MNHEY, CDR2 SMNVEV (reference sequence).

V gene TRBV5-1 combines with J gene TRBJ2-7, with 7 bases matching TRBD1. Germline assignment: CDR1 SGHRS and CDR2 YFSETQ. V gave up 2 bases and J gave up 3 bases; unmatched junction bases: 5. CDR3 length: 14 residues. CDR3 amino acids: CASSFRQGLYEQYF. The CDR3 nucleotides are TGCGCCAGCAGCTTTAGACAGGGTCTCTACGAGCAGTACTTC.

The CDR3 reads CSVGYWPGNEQFF. CDR3 sequence (DNA): TGCAGCGTTGGATATTGGCCAGGGAATGAGCAGTTCTTC. V is TRBV29-1 and J is TRBJ2-1, with D possibly TRBD1 on 5 matching bases. The CDR3 has 13 amino acids. The V end was cut by 4 bases, the J end by 7 bases, with 14 bases between. Germline V lookup: CDR1 SQVTM, CDR2 ANQGSEA.

V usage is TRBV6-6 and J usage is TRBJ2-1; 7 bases align to TRBD2. The V segment lost 6 bases and the J segment 2 bases; nucleotides outside the gene matches: 7. Germline assignment: CDR1 MNHNY and CDR2 SVGAGI (reference sequence). CDR3 size: 15 residues. CDR3 amino acids: CASSRGAGAYNEQFF. The DNA for the CDR3 is TGTGCCAGCAGCCGCGGGGCGGGGGCCTACAATGAGCAGTTCTTC.

The rearrangement uses TRBV5-4 and TRBJ1-2; 7 bases match TRBD1. The CDR3 totals 14 residues. Trimming cost V 6 bases and J 6 bases; bases outside gene matches: 11. Per germline, CDR1 SGHNT and CDR2 YYREEE (reference sequence). As DNA, the CDR3 is TGTGCCAGCACCGTCGGACAGGAGCGGCATGGCTACACCTTC. Translated, it gives CASTVGQERHGYTF. The full variable domain, with the rest looked up from reference TRBV5-4 and TRBJ1-2, is ETGVTQSPTHLIKTRGQQVTLRCSSQSGHNTVSWYQQALGQGPQFIFQYYREEENGRGNFPPRFSGLQFPNYSSELNVNALELDDSALYLCASTVGQERHGYTFGSGTRLTVV.

V gene TRBV2 combines with J gene TRBJ1-2; 9 bases are shared with TRBD1. This CDR3 has 14 amino acids. V trimming: 4 bases; J trimming: 4 bases; junction bases outside the gene matches: 4. Germline assignment: CDR1 SNHLY and CDR2 FYNNEI. As DNA, the CDR3 is TGTGCCAGCAGTGGGGAGACAGGGGGCTATGGCTACACCTTC. Residues: CASSGETGGYGYTF.

This clone was recorded only once. J is TRBJ2-3 and V is TRBV7-9; D remains unclear. The germline V gene has CDR1 SEHNR and CDR2 FQNEAQ (reference sequence). This CDR3 has 14 amino acids. V dropped 1 base and J dropped 2 bases, with 7 bases sitting between them. The CDR3 region has the DNA TGTGCCAGCAGCTTAGGAGATGTCACAGATACGCAGTATTTT. It codes for CASSLGDVTDTQYF.

This clone turned up a few times. V gene TRBV2 combines with J gene TRBJ2-7; the match to TRBD1 covers 11 bases. The CDR3 covers 15 residues. Germline CDR1 SNHLY, CDR2 FYNNEI. The J segment lost 7 bases and the V segment lost 3 bases, leaving 8 bases of the junction unmatched. DNA for the CDR3: TGTGCCAGCAGTGAGACAGGACAGGGGGCGAGGGAGCAGTACTTC. Amino acids: CASSETGQGAREQYF.

V is TRBV6-6 and J is TRBJ1-4; 7 bases map to TRBD1. CDR3 length: 14 residues. Trimming took 6 bases from V and 5 from J; bases not matched to a gene: 6. From germline, CDR1 is MNHNY and CDR2 SVGAGI (reference sequence). The CDR3 sequence is CASRTGTVNEKLFF. CDR3 nucleotides: TGTGCCAGCAGGACCGGGACAGTCAATGAAAAACTGTTTTTT.

This clone was recorded a few times. The chain uses TRBV5-1 and TRBJ1-1; TRBD1 agrees at 11 bases. The CDR3 length is 15 residues. The germline V gene has CDR1 SGHRS and CDR2 YFSETQ. V lost 1 base and J lost 5; bases outside the gene matches: 4. CDR3 sequence (DNA): TGCGCCAGCAGCTTGCAGGACAGGGGGCGGACTGAAGCTTTCTTT. Encoded protein: CASSLQDRGRTEAFF. Full variable domain (rest looked up from reference TRBV5-1 and TRBJ1-1): KAGVTQTPRYLIKTRGQQVTLSCSPISGHRSVSWYQQTPGQGLQFLFEYFSETQRNKGNFPGRFSGRQFSNSRSEMNVSTLELGDSALYLCASSLQDRGRTEAFFGQGTRLTVV.